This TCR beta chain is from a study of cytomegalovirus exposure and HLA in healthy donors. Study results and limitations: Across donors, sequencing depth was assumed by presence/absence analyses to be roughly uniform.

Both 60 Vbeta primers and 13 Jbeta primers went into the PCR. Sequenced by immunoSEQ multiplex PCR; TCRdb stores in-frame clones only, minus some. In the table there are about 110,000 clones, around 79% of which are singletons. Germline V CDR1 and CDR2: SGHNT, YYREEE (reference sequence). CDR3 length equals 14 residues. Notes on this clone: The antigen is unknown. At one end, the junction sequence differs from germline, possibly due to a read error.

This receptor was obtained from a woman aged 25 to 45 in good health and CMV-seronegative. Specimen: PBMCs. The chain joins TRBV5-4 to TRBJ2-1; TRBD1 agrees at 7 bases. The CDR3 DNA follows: TGTGCCAGCAGCCCCTCTTGGACAGGCGGCGTGGTGCTCTTC. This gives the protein CASSPSWTGGVVLF.